Here is one TCR beta chain with its context. The antigen remains undetermined. The data originate from a study of shared clonotypes between healthy human individuals. Tens of thousands of T cell genomes, or approximately 200 ng DNA, went into the sorted-subset replicate PCRs. Assay: immunoSEQ multiplex PCR; the TCRdb copy retains only in-frame clones and omits some. The table shows around 700,000 clones, with 72% occurring only once. The germline gives CDR1 SNHLY, CDR2 FYNNEI. Trimming stripped 4 bases from V and 3 bases from J, with 6 bases between. The CDR3 loop spans 13 amino acids. Study-level findings and limits: Four donors held roughly 5% of naive CD4 clonotypes in common. Generation probability values for non-shared clonotypes were lower than those for clonotypes shared by all four donors.

The rearrangement links TRBV2 to TRBJ2-2; no firm D call. This receptor was identified in a woman aged 30 to 39 in good health. The source material was memory CD4+ T cells sorted from blood. Subset described: CD45RA-negative fraction. CDR3 DNA sequence: TGTGCCAGCAGTGGTCGCGACACCGGGGAGCTGTTTTTT. This sequence encodes CASSGRDTGELFF.